The 18 T cell receptor beta chains presented below share a single source sample, sequenced in a study of T cell changes during pregnancy in multiple sclerosis. The method was immunoSEQ multiplex PCR; TCRdb's version includes in-frame clones alone and lacks a portion of them. Of 100,000 or so clones listed, about 93% were seen once; the top ten hold 4.3%. The sample in question was peripheral blood, obtained in the first trimester of pregnancy. The receptor source for this set is a female donor with multiple sclerosis, enrolled in a pregnancy study.

V usage is TRBV7-9 and J usage is TRBJ2-5; D may be TRBD2 (6 bases). The germline gives CDR1 SEHNR, CDR2 FQNEAQ (reference sequence). Trimming pared 5 bases from V and 0 bases from J, leaving 13 bases between. The CDR3 length is 15 residues. CDR3 region: CASSPGTGDQETQYF. CDR3 bases: TGTGCCAGCAGCCCAGGAACGGGGGACCAAGAGACCCAGTACTTC. The variable domain in full, completed from reference TRBV7-9 and TRBJ2-5, reads DTGVSQNPRHKITKRGQNVTFRCDPISEHNRLYWYRQTLGQGPEFLTYFQNEAQLEKSRLLSDRFSAERPKGSFSTLEIQRTEQGDSAMYLCASSPGTGDQETQYFGPGTRLLVL.

This clone was found once. The gene calls are TRBV5-6 and TRBJ2-3; 10 nucleotides align to TRBD1. V shed 0 bases, J shed 2 bases, and the junction held 0 bases outside the gene matches. The length of the CDR3 is 15 residues. In germline, CDR1 is SGHDT, CDR2 YYEEEE. The CDR3 DNA is TGTGCCAGCAGCTTGGGACAGGGGGCCACAGATACGCAGTATTTT. Translating gives CASSLGQGATDTQYF.

About this clone: The sample carries other DNA sequences with the same CDR3. This rearrangement joins TRBV19 to TRBJ2-3; tentative D call: TRBD2 (5 bases). The CDR3 consists of 12 residues. The V gene's germline CDR1 is LNHDA and CDR2 SQIVND (reference sequence). The V end lost 5 bases, the J end lost 3 bases, and 6 bases lay between the germline ends. The CDR3 loop is CASSPGTDTQYF. In DNA, the CDR3 is TGTGCCAGTAGTCCGGGGACAGATACGCAGTATTTT.

The chain carries TRBV5-1 and TRBJ2-5; D remains ambiguous. The CDR3 covers 12 residues. Germline V gene data show CDR1 as SGHRS and CDR2 as YFSETQ. With 4 bases removed from V and 0 bases from J, the gap between germline ends came to 4 bases. CDR3 in DNA: TGCGCCAGCAGCCCCGACCAAGAGACCCAGTACTTC. It specifies CASSPDQETQYF.

The rearrangement joins TRBV4-1 to TRBJ1-1; the D is unclear. V lost 1 base and J lost 6, with 9 bases in between. From germline, CDR1 is MGHRA and CDR2 YSYEKL. This CDR3 contains 13 residues. The CDR3, as DNA: TGCGCCAGCAGCCAAGTCTGGGAGTCTGAAGCTTTCTTT. The encoded protein is CASSQVWESEAFF.

The genes are TRBV25-1 and TRBJ2-5; possibly TRBD1 for D (6 bases). Matching the DNA end better, TRBJ2-7 makes the J call doubtful. CDR1 MGHDK and CDR2 SYGVNS come from the germline V gene. This CDR3 is built from 12 residues. DNA for the CDR3: TGTGCCTCAAACAAAGGGGGTCGCGAGCAGTACTTC. This translates into CASNKGGREQYF.

This chain connects TRBV9 to TRBJ2-4; maybe TRBD1 (5 bases). CDR3 length: 16 amino acids. Trimming left V 3 bases short and J 2 bases short, with 15 bases between. Germline CDR1 is SGDLS and CDR2 is YYNGEE. CDR3 amino acids: CASSANPDSSKNIQYF. As DNA, the CDR3 is TGTGCCAGCAGCGCGAACCCTGACAGTTCCAAAAACATTCAGTACTTC. The whole variable domain, filled in from reference TRBV9 and TRBJ2-4, reads DSGVTQTPKHLITATGQRVTLRCSPRSGDLSVYWYQQSLDQGLQFLIQYYNGEERAKGNILERFSAQQFPDLHSELNLSSLELGDSALYFCASSANPDSSKNIQYFGAGTRLSVL.

The J gene is TRBJ2-7, the V gene TRBV21-1; whether TRBD1, the table's D call, matches the DNA was not checked. TRBV21-1 is deemed a pseudogene. CDR3 length: 12 amino acids. The CDR3 DNA follows: TGTGCCAGCAGCAAGGGACAGGGCGAGCAGTACTTC. Translation gives CASSKGQGEQYF.

The chain is built from TRBV11-3 and TRBJ2-7, with 9 bases identical to TRBD2. This CDR3 contains 13 residues. Trimming took 5 bases from V and 5 from J; bases not matched to a gene: 4. From germline, CDR1 is SGHNT and CDR2 YENEEA. The CDR3 region is CASSRGLANEQYF. The CDR3 bases are TGTGCCAGCAGCCGGGGACTAGCCAACGAGCAGTACTTC.

The chain links TRBV23-1 to TRBJ1-5; D gene unclear. TRBV23-1 is an ORF; its function is uncertain. Trimming left V 2 bases short and J 2 bases short, with 13 bases between. CDR3 size: 16 residues. CDR3 nucleotides: TGCGCCAGCAGTCAACCTCGGGGTACGGGCAATCAGCCCCAGCATTTT. Its translation is CASSQPRGTGNQPQHF.

CDR3 loop: CASSGLIAGELFF. The CDR3 DNA reads TGTGCCAGCAGTGGACTAATCGCCGGGGAGCTGTTTTTT. The chain carries TRBV9 and TRBJ2-2; TRBD2 is a possible D gene (6 bases). This CDR3 is 13 amino acids long. CDR1 is SGDLS, CDR2 YYNGEE, per germline. Trimming removed 5 bases at V and 6 bases at J, with 11 bases between.

The chain is built from TRBV27 and TRBJ1-1; D is undetermined. Trimming removed 6 bases at V and 9 bases at J, with 20 bases between. Germline CDR1 is MNHEY and CDR2 is SMNVEV (reference sequence). There are 14 residues in the CDR3. CDR3 protein: CASRTKPDVAKAFF. DNA of the CDR3: TGTGCCAGCAGGACAAAGCCCGACGTGGCCAAAGCTTTCTTT.

This clone was seen just once. The CDR3 protein is CASSLGAGTAGEKLFF. Here the CDR3 DNA reads TGTGCCAGCAGCTTAGGTGCCGGGACAGCAGGTGAAAAACTGTTTTTT. The rearrangement links TRBV7-8 to TRBJ1-4, with TRBD1 identical over 7 bases. This CDR3 contains 16 residues. Per germline, CDR1 SGHVS and CDR2 FQNEAQ. After removal of 1 base from V and 7 bases from J, the junction contained 9 bases not matched to a gene.

The rearrangement links TRBV12-5 to TRBJ1-3, with 10 bases identical to TRBD1. V lost 5 bases to trimming and J lost 4 bases; unmatched junction nucleotides: 8. The CDR3 covers 16 residues. Germline CDR1 and CDR2: LGHNT and FRNRAP. As DNA, the CDR3 is TGTGCTAGTGGTACCGGGACAGGGGCATCAGGAAACACCATATATTTT. This encodes CASGTGTGASGNTIYF.

V and J are TRBV19 and TRBJ2-7, with TRBD2 as a possible D gene (5 bases). V gave up 7 bases and J gave up 3 bases, with 13 bases separating them. The germline CDR1 and CDR2 sequences are LNHDA and SQIVND (reference sequence). CDR3 length: 13 residues. The DNA of the CDR3 is TGTGCCAGTAACGTCGGGAAGAGCTACGAGCAGTACTTC. The encoded protein is CASNVGKSYEQYF.

The chain joins TRBV5-1 to TRBJ2-2; 15 positions match TRBD2. The CDR3 covers 19 residues. Germline-derived CDR1 and CDR2 are SGHRS and YFSETQ. J lost 0 bases, V lost 2 bases, and 5 bases had no gene match. The CDR3 nucleotides read TGCGCCAGCAGCTTAGCCGGGACTAGCGGGGGGCCGAACACCGGGGAGCTGTTTTTT. Protein sequence: CASSLAGTSGGPNTGELFF.

This sequence joins TRBV13 and TRBJ1-4; D unresolved. V was pared by 3 bases and J by 3 bases, with 5 bases between. The CDR3 covers 13 residues. The V gene's germline CDR1 is PRHDT and CDR2 FYEKMQ (reference sequence). CDR3 nucleotides: TGTGCCAGCAGCTTCGGTGCTAATGAAAAACTGTTTTTT. Translated: CASSFGANEKLFF.

This rearrangement joins TRBV7-6 to TRBJ2-7, with D tentatively TRBD2 (6 bases). The V gene's germline CDR1 is SGHVS and CDR2 FNYEAQ. V lost 6 bases and J lost 7, with 22 bases in between. This CDR3 is 15 amino acids long. DNA for the CDR3: TGTGCCAGCAGTTCTCCGGGACTCGGGTCCGGGGAGCAGTACTTC. It encodes CASSSPGLGSGEQYF.